This T cell receptor beta chain was recovered during a study of blood T cell repertoires in COVID-19. Whole-study context: Spain, Italy and the United States supplied samples that represented acute and convalescent COVID-19. Nucleic acid was either cDNA or gDNA, and it came from T cells, B-cell-depleted T cells, or PBMCs.

Original processing methods: Amplification of reference gene primers was used by the study to estimate nucleated cell counts. The repertoire was sequenced with immunoSEQ multiplex PCR; TCRdb's copy has only in-frame clones and lacks some. V and J calls and clone size are given by that table; D and trimming were obtained from the DNA. The sample lists more than 250,000 clones, about 89% seen once, with less than 3% in the top ten. CDR1 is KGHDR and CDR2 is SFDVKD in the germline V gene. This CDR3 is built from 13 residues. V shed 7 bases and J shed 5 bases, with 12 bases lying between them. Clinical history as reported by participants underpinned cohort assignment.

The source of this sequence is a woman younger than 30 who had recovered from COVID-19. The chain carries TRBV24-1 and TRBJ2-3, with no clear D. The sample was PBMCs or T cells enriched from blood (not recorded which). This CDR3 reads CATSRSHEDTQYF. As DNA, the CDR3 is TGTGCCACCAGCCGGTCCCACGAAGATACGCAGTATTTT.